This TCR beta chain is from a study of blood T cell repertoires in COVID-19 (dated by TCRdb to 2019 to 2021). In the study overall: The collaborator samples originated in the United States, Italy and Spain and spanned the acute and convalescent phases of COVID-19. Sample metadata almost always included a de-identified subject ID, COVID-19 status, age in years and sex. The samples were drawn from two sources: the first 160 participants of the ongoing ImmuneRACE study, and 1,000 to 1,500 subjects contributed by 6 global collaborators. The dataset comprised deeply sampled blood TCRbeta repertoires from subjects exposed to, actively infected with, or recovered from COVID-19. A freely available public database, intended as a resource for researchers studying the immune response to SARS-CoV-2, is where the repertoires were released. The prospective study material was composed of cDNA or gDNA derived from T cells, B-cell-depleted T cells, or PBMCs. HLA class I and class II types, where available, came from metadata supplied by the sample provider rather than from assay-based typing.

Collaborating institutions collected whole blood in K2EDTA tubes following their own protocols. For TCRbeta analysis, collaborators shipped samples in one of three forms: frozen whole blood, isolated PBMCs, or DNA extracted from either of those sample types. Remarks on this clone: Its specific antigen is unknown. No base quality values were provided; no much bigger clone lies one nucleotide off.

The CDR3, from cysteine to phenylalanine, totals 15 residues. Of the read, only the CDR3 DNA is kept; its 45 bases are in frame from base 1. The germline V gene (reference sequence) specifies SGHAT as CDR1 and FQDESV as CDR2. After removal of 5 bases from V and 2 bases from J, the junction retains 5 bases not matched to a gene. The immunoSEQ Assay, a bias-controlled multiplex PCR, was used to amplify TCRbeta CDR3 regions from genomic DNA. In the paper's pipeline: The number of nucleated cells in each sample was estimated from the amplification of reference gene primers within the assay. Sequence reads were collapsed and filtered to measure the absolute abundance of every unique TCRbeta CDR3 rearrangement. For each sample, productive Simpson clonality was calculated by taking the square root of Simpson's diversity index across productive rearrangements. The table comes from immuneACCESS by way of TCRdb, which keeps in-frame sequences with V and J called. Part of the clones is missing from these tables; in studies checked, under half for an unresolved V gene and the rest for unknown reasons. The V and J calls and clone size come from that table; D and trimming were worked out from the DNA. Counted in this sample were about 62,000 clones; approximately 90% of them appeared once. Clones ranked in the top ten supply approximately 1.2% of the sample.

What the research found in general, with its limitations: Clinical and demographic metadata were provided uncurated, with the amount varying by source and participant.

Rearrangement joined TRBV11-1 to TRBJ1-4, with 7 junctional bases fitting TRBD1. The sequence derives from a woman older than 75 with acute or convalescent COVID-19. The sample consisted of peripheral blood. In nucleotide form, the sequence is TGTGCCAGCAGCATCGGGACAGCTACTAATGAAAAACTGTTTTTT. It specifies CASSIGTATNEKLFF.